This T cell receptor beta chain was recovered during a study of response to subunit inactivated influenza vaccine. Study-wide points: Seasonal influenza vaccination, on each occasion, was suggested by the authors to recruit few new T cells.

TCRdb used MiXCR to reprocess the RT-PCR reads, holding one entry per CDR3 protein. Among about 580,000 distinct CDR3 sequences, 14% were seen once, and the ten largest hold around 10%. Turning to this clonotype: The antigen is undetermined.

V gave up 2 bases and J gave up 3 bases, with 10 bases separating them. This CDR3 is built from 14 residues. The germline gives CDR1 ENHRY, CDR2 SYGVKD. The source of this sequence is a man aged 50-59 years who received an inactivated influenza vaccine. Sequencing was performed on PBMCs from blood, taken 11 to 12 days after vaccination. J is TRBJ1-1 and V is TRBV10-3; D is ambiguous. CDR3 coding DNA: TGTGCCATCAGTGAGACTAACACGGACACTGAAGCTTTCTTT. Protein: CAISETNTDTEAFF.